Reported below is one T cell receptor beta chain. Repertoires were generated with immunoSEQ multiplex PCR, while TCRdb's copy carries only in-frame clones and drops some. The sample has more than 250,000 clones, roughly 85% seen once. The sample is drawn from a study of blood T cell repertoires in COVID-19. CDR3 length: 16 residues. Sequenced input: PBMCs or T cells enriched from blood (not recorded which). The sequence was collected from a man aged 30 to 45 who had recovered from COVID-19. The rearrangement links TRBV21-1 to TRBJ2-7; the table's D call, TRBD2, was not checked against the DNA. TRBV21-1 is assigned pseudogene status. The CDR3 DNA sequence: TGTGCCAGCAGCAAAGAGGACTTTATGGACTACTACGAGCAGTACTTC. As protein: CASSKEDFMDYYEQYF.